This TCR beta chain was sequenced for a study of blood T cell repertoires in COVID-19. Assay: immunoSEQ multiplex PCR; the TCRdb copy retains only in-frame clones and omits some. Seen here are more than 300,000 clones, about 87% observed once, and the top ten hold around 1.6%. Deletions cut 6 bases from V and 5 bases from J, with 8 bases between. The CDR3 sequence is 13 residues long. Germline V gene data show CDR1 as MNHEY and CDR2 as SVGAGI. The specimen was peripheral blood. The chain combines TRBV6-5 with TRBJ1-6; D is unresolved. The TCR sequence derives from a young woman with COVID-19, enrolled during active disease. This CDR3 is CASSPGDNSPLHF. The CDR3 DNA sequence: TGTGCCAGCAGCCCCGGGGATAATTCACCCCTCCACTTT.